The sequence of this TCR beta chain was determined in a study of cytomegalovirus exposure and HLA in healthy donors. The PCR used 60 Vbeta and 13 Jbeta primers. Generated by immunoSEQ multiplex PCR, the TCRdb table keeps only in-frame clones and is missing some. The data contain about 160,000 clones, 60% to 85% of them seen just once; the ten biggest clones take up around 2.1%. Overall study results and limits: The majority of CMV-associated TCR beta chains were reported as apparently HLA-restricted in a later analysis.

For this clone: Its target is not known.

With 4 bases clipped from V and 4 bases from J, the junction kept 4 bases outside the gene matches. This CDR3 is 15 amino acids long. From germline, CDR1 is MGHRA and CDR2 YSYEKL. The chain has TRBV4-1 and TRBJ1-2; 12 bases align to TRBD1. The TCR sequence derives from a man in his fifties in good health and CMV-seropositive. Sequencing was performed on PBMCs. The CDR3 sequence is CASSRGTGGGYGYTF. The CDR3 DNA follows: TGCGCCAGCAGCCGCGGGACAGGGGGCGGCTATGGCTACACCTTC.